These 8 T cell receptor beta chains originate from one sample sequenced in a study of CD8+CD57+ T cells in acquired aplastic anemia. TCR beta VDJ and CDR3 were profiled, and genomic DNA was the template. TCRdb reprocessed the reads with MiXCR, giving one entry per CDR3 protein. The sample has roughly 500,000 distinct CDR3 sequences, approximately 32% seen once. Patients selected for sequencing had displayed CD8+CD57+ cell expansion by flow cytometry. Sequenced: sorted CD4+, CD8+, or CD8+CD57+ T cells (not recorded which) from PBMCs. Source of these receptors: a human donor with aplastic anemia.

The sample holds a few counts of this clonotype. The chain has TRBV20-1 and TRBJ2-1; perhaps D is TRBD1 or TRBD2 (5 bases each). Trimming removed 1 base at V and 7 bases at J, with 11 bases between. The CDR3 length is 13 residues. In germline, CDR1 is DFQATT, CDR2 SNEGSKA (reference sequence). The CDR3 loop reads CSARGVGDNEQFF. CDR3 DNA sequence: TGCAGTGCTAGAGGGGTGGGGGATAATGAGCAGTTCTTC.

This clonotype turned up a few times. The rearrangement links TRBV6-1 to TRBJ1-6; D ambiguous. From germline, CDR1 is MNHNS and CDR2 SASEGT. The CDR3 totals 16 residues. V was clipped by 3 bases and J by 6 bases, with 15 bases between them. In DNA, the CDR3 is TGTGCCAGCAGTGACCAAGCTTGGGCCACTAATTCACCCCTCCACTTT. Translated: CASSDQAWATNSPLHF.

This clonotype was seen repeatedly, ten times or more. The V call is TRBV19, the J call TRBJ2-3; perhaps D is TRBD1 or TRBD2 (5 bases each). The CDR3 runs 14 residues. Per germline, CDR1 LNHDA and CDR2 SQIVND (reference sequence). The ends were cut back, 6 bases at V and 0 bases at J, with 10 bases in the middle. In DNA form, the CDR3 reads TGTGCCAGTAGAGGGACGGCTAGCACAGATACGCAGTATTTT. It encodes CASRGTASTDTQYF.

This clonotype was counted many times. CDR3 nucleotides: TGTGCCACCAGCCCTGGACAGGGATGGCAGCCCCAGCATTTT. It codes for CATSPGQGWQPQHF. This sequence joins TRBV15 and TRBJ1-5, with 8 bases aligning to TRBD1. The V and J ends lost 5 bases and 7 bases, in that order; junction bases with no gene match: 7. The CDR3 extends over 14 amino acids. Germline lookup yields CDR1 LNHNV and CDR2 YYDKDF (reference sequence).

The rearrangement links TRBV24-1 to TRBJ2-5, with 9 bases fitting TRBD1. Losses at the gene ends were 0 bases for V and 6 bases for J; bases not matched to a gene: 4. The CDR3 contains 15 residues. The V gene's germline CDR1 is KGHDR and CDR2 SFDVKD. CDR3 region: CATSDLPGQGQTQYF. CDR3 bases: TGTGCCACCAGTGATTTGCCGGGACAGGGCCAGACCCAGTACTTC.

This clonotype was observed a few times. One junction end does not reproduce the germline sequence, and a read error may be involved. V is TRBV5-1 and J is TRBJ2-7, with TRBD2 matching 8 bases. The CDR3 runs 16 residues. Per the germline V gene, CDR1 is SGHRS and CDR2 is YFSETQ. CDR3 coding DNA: TGCGCCAGCCGCTTGCTCCAGGGACTAGTACAATCCGAGCAGTACTTC. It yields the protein CASRLLQGLVQSEQYF.

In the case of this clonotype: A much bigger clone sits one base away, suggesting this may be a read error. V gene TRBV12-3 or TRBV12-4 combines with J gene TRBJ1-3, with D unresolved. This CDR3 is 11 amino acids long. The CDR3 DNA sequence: TGTGCCAGCAGTACCGTCTATCCCATATGTTTT. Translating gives CASSTVYPICF.

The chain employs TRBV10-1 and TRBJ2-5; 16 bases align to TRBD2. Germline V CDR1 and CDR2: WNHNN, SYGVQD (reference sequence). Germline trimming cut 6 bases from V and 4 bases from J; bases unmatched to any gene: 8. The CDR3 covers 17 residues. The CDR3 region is CASSAGTSGGALETQYF. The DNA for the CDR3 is TGCGCCAGCAGCGCGGGGACTAGCGGGGGGGCACTAGAGACCCAGTACTTC.